This TCR beta chain was retrieved from a study of cytotoxic CD8 clonotypes in ibrutinib-treated CLL. Broader study findings: Public clonotypes showed up rarely, and on treatment they shrank or held steady. In sustained-remission versus progressing patients, sampling times differed.

Repertoires were generated with immunoSEQ multiplex PCR, while TCRdb's copy carries only in-frame clones and drops some. The sample yields about 330,000 clones, 67% seen once. V dropped 4 bases and J dropped 7 bases, with 9 bases sitting between them. This CDR3 is built from 13 residues. Germline CDR1 and CDR2: SGHRS and YFSETQ. On this clone itself: Its target is not known.

The sequence came from a human donor with chronic lymphocytic leukemia. This rearrangement joins TRBV5-1 to TRBJ1-6, with no clear D. The sample here was PBMCs, taken after 36 months of ibrutinib treatment. This CDR3 is CASSLKVNSPLHF. The DNA for the CDR3 is TGCGCCAGCAGCCTTAAGGTGAATTCACCCCTCCACTTT.